The 27 T cell receptor beta chains below were found in one sample sequenced in a study of cytomegalovirus exposure and HLA in healthy donors. Assay: immunoSEQ multiplex PCR; the TCRdb copy retains only in-frame clones and omits some. The data hold around 150,000 clones, with roughly 90% observed a single time. Material: PBMCs. These receptors were taken from a young man in good health and CMV-seropositive.

Concerning this clone: The same CDR3 is also encoded by other DNA sequences in this sample. The chain couples TRBV5-1 to TRBJ2-1; 8 bases line up with TRBD1. The CDR3 has 14 amino acids. Germline V gives CDR1 SGHRS, CDR2 YFSETQ. V lost 3 bases, J lost 7 bases, and 6 bases stayed unmatched. CDR3 loop: CASSSGTGINEQFF. CDR3 in DNA: TGCGCCAGCAGCTCCGGGACAGGAATAAATGAGCAGTTCTTC.

This clone was detected only a few times. The chain is built from TRBV18 and TRBJ2-1, with D unresolved. The CDR3 is 13 residues long. Germline V gene data show CDR1 as KGHSH and CDR2 as LQKENI. Trimming left V 6 bases short and J 7 bases short, with 13 bases between. For the CDR3, the DNA is TGTGCCAGCTCCGCAACATTTGTAAATGAGCAGTTCTTC. Translation: CASSATFVNEQFF.

The chain recombines TRBV7-3 with TRBJ2-7; TRBD2 matches at 9 bases. V was pared by 5 bases and J by 4 bases, with 9 bases of the junction left unmatched. This CDR3 spans 15 amino acids. CDR1 is SGHTA, CDR2 FQGTGA, per germline. The CDR3 is CASSPGSGRSYEQYF. CDR3 nucleotides: TGTGCCAGCAGCCCTGGGAGCGGGAGGAGTTACGAGCAGTACTTC.

J is TRBJ2-3 and V is TRBV11-3, with TRBD1 identical over 9 bases. The germline V gene has CDR1 SGHNT and CDR2 YENEEA. This CDR3 comprises 16 residues. The J segment lost 5 bases and the V segment lost 6 bases, leaving 12 bases of the junction unmatched. The CDR3 loop is CASSPRTGGFGDTQYF. CDR3 nucleotide sequence: TGTGCCAGCAGTCCCCGAACAGGGGGCTTTGGAGATACGCAGTATTTT. The whole variable domain, filled in from reference TRBV11-3 and TRBJ2-3, reads EAGVVQSPRYKIIEKKQPVAFWCNPISGHNTLYWYLQNLGQGPELLIRYENEEAVDDSQLPKDRFSAERLKGVDSTLKIQPAELGDSAVYLCASSPRTGGFGDTQYFGPGTRLTVL.

V and J are TRBV19 and TRBJ1-5; maybe TRBD1 (5 bases). The CDR3 extends over 13 amino acids. V gave up 6 bases and J gave up 4 bases, with 10 bases separating them. Per germline, CDR1 LNHDA and CDR2 SQIVND (reference sequence). DNA for the CDR3: TGTGCCAGTAGCCGAGACAGAAATCAGCCCCAGCATTTT. This gives the protein CASSRDRNQPQHF.

The count of this clone is one. V and J are TRBV28 and TRBJ1-2, with 8 nucleotides matching TRBD1. CDR1 and CDR2 from the germline V gene are MDHEN and SYDVKM. The CDR3 is made up of 14 amino acids. The V segment lost 2 bases and the J segment 4 bases; nucleotides outside the gene matches: 3. The CDR3 bases are TGTGCCAGCAGTTTAGGGACAGGCTCCTATGGCTACACCTTC. Its protein product is CASSLGTGSYGYTF.

The rearrangement links TRBV6-6 to TRBJ2-1; D perhaps matches TRBD1 (7 bases). CDR1 MNHNY and CDR2 SVGAGI come from the germline V gene (reference sequence). The V end lost 11 bases, the J end lost 5 bases, and 19 bases lay between the germline ends. CDR3 length equals 14 residues. The CDR3 loop reads CAGGKTGRNNEQFF. The CDR3 coding sequence is TGTGCCGGGGGGAAGACAGGGCGAAACAATGAGCAGTTCTTC.

The rearrangement uses TRBV5-1 and TRBJ2-1; 14 positions match TRBD2. The germline V gene has CDR1 SGHRS and CDR2 YFSETQ. This CDR3 spans 17 amino acids. Trimming took 3 bases from V and 6 from J; bases not matched to a gene: 8. This CDR3 is CASSSGRTSGRPNEQFF. DNA of the CDR3: TGCGCCAGCAGCTCGGGACGGACTAGCGGGAGGCCCAATGAGCAGTTCTTC.

This clone appeared once. V and J are TRBV5-1 and TRBJ2-2; D gene ambiguous. Per germline, CDR1 SGHRS and CDR2 YFSETQ. With 1 base removed from V and 5 bases from J, the gap between germline ends came to 6 bases. The CDR3 has 13 amino acids. CDR3 in DNA: TGCGCCAGCAGCTTGACAGAAACCGGGGAGCTGTTTTTT. Its protein product is CASSLTETGELFF.

The rearrangement joins TRBV6-4 to TRBJ2-5; 12 bases map to TRBD2. V dropped 6 bases and J dropped 1; count of bases not matched to a gene: 6. The CDR3 has 16 residues. Germline CDR1 MRHNA, CDR2 SNTAGT. CDR3 sequence: CASRTSGGEFQETQYF. CDR3 nucleotide sequence: TGTGCCAGCAGGACTAGCGGGGGAGAATTCCAAGAGACCCAGTACTTC.

The rearrangement joins TRBV7-2 to TRBJ2-5, with 7 nucleotides matching TRBD2. Germline V lookup: CDR1 SGHTA, CDR2 FQGNSA. After removal of 6 bases from V and 0 bases from J, the junction contained 4 bases not matched to a gene. The CDR3 runs 14 residues. The CDR3 protein is CASRPTSDQETQYF. CDR3 sequence (DNA): TGTGCCAGCAGACCCACTAGCGACCAAGAGACCCAGTACTTC.

The V gene is TRBV19, the J gene TRBJ2-3; 10 bases fit TRBD2. Germline V gene data show CDR1 as LNHDA and CDR2 as SQIVND (reference sequence). V was clipped by 0 bases and J by 6 bases; unmatched bases: 15. CDR3 size: 19 residues. This CDR3 is CASSIDLPALAGAQDTQYF. CDR3 sequence (DNA): TGTGCCAGTAGTATAGATCTTCCCGCGCTAGCGGGAGCCCAGGATACGCAGTATTTT.

V usage is TRBV11-2 and J usage is TRBJ2-1; D call uncertain. Germline CDR1 reads SGHAT; CDR2 reads FQNNGV. The CDR3 is 14 amino acids. The ends were cut back, 6 bases at V and 2 bases at J, with 11 bases in the middle. The CDR3 DNA follows: TGTGCCAGCAGTTCCACTATAGCCTACAATGAGCAGTTCTTC. This encodes CASSSTIAYNEQFF. The full variable domain, its missing parts supplied by reference TRBV11-2 and TRBJ2-1, is EAGVAQSPRYKIIEKRQSVAFWCNPISGHATLYWYQQILGQGPKLLIQFQNNGVVDDSQLPKDRFSAERLKGVDSTLKIQPAKLEDSAVYLCASSSTIAYNEQFFGPGTRLTVL.

The J gene is TRBJ2-7, the V gene TRBV28; weak D call: TRBD1 (5 bases). The CDR3 runs 13 residues. V was cut by 4 bases and J by 3 bases, with 10 bases left in between. Germline V lookup: CDR1 MDHEN, CDR2 SYDVKM. CDR3 region: CASSSGQLYEQYF. In DNA, the CDR3 is TGTGCCAGCAGTTCCGGACAACTCTACGAGCAGTACTTC. The full variable domain, in which reference TRBV28 and TRBJ2-7 provide the parts outside the CDR3, is DVKVTQSSRYLVKRTGEKVFLECVQDMDHENMFWYRQDPGLGLRLIYFSYDVKMKEKGDIPEGYSVSREKKERFSLILESASTNQTSMYLCASSSGQLYEQYFGPGTRLTVT.

A single count supports this clone. V usage is TRBV19 and J usage is TRBJ1-2; 7 nucleotides agree with TRBD1. The ends lost 3 bases at V and 1 base at J; junction bases unmatched: 5. The V gene's germline CDR1 is LNHDA and CDR2 SQIVND (reference sequence). The CDR3 extends over 15 amino acids. The CDR3 here is CASSMETGVNYGYTF. CDR3 bases: TGTGCCAGTAGTATGGAAACAGGGGTTAACTATGGCTACACCTTC.

The chain couples TRBV4-1 to TRBJ2-2; the D gene is possibly TRBD2 (5 bases). V lost 0 bases, J lost 2 bases, and 10 bases lay in between. Germline V gene data show CDR1 as MGHRA and CDR2 as YSYEKL. CDR3 length: 16 residues. The chain's CDR3 is CASSQDPSTNTGELFF. For the CDR3, the DNA is TGCGCCAGCAGCCAAGATCCTAGCACAAACACCGGGGAGCTGTTTTTT.

Remarks on this clone: Since the CDR3 does not end with the conserved phenylalanine or tryptophan, this likely comes from a read error. The V gene is TRBV19, the J gene TRBJ2-7; 12 positions agree with TRBD2. From germline, CDR1 is LNHDA and CDR2 SQIVND (reference sequence). V dropped 5 bases and J dropped 4; count of bases not matched to a gene: 9. This CDR3 is 16 amino acids long. Here the CDR3 DNA reads TGTGCCAGTAGTGAACAACTAGCGGGAGGCCCTTACGAGCAGTACTCC. Translated, it gives CASSEQLAGGPYEQYS.

The gene calls are TRBV7-3 and TRBJ1-2; 8 bases match TRBD1. The V gene end was trimmed by 5 bases and the J gene end by 5 bases; junction bases not matched to a gene: 4. CDR1 and CDR2 from the germline V gene are SGHTA and FQGTGA. The CDR3 loop spans 13 amino acids. The CDR3 loop is CASSPGQEYGYTF. The DNA of the CDR3 is TGTGCCAGCAGCCCGGGACAGGAATATGGCTACACCTTC.

The V call is TRBV27, the J call TRBJ2-3; weak D call: TRBD2 (5 bases). From germline, CDR1 is MNHEY and CDR2 SMNVEV (reference sequence). The CDR3 length is 15 residues. V lost 6 bases and J 0 bases, leaving 13 bases between the germline ends. As DNA, the CDR3 is TGTGCCAGCAGCATTAGGAGGCACAGCACAGATACGCAGTATTTT. As protein: CASSIRRHSTDTQYF.

This chain joins TRBV9 and TRBJ2-2; weak D call: TRBD1 (5 bases). CDR3 size: 14 residues. V was trimmed by 1 base and J by 8 bases, leaving 12 bases between them. The germline CDR1 and CDR2 sequences are SGDLS and YYNGEE. The CDR3 here is CASSVRGTGGELFF. CDR3 nucleotides: TGTGCCAGCAGCGTAAGGGGAACGGGTGGGGAGCTGTTTTTT. Complete variable domain (other parts from reference TRBV9 and TRBJ2-2): DSGVTQTPKHLITATGQRVTLRCSPRSGDLSVYWYQQSLDQGLQFLIQYYNGEERAKGNILERFSAQQFPDLHSELNLSSLELGDSALYFCASSVRGTGGELFFGEGSRLTVL.

The chain uses TRBV7-9 and TRBJ2-2; possibly TRBD2 for D (5 bases). V lost 5 bases and J lost 2, with 9 bases in between. The CDR3 is 14 residues long. From germline, CDR1 is SEHNR and CDR2 FQNEAQ (reference sequence). Written as DNA, the CDR3 is TGTGCCAGCAGCACTAGAGCAAACACCGGGGAGCTGTTTTTT. Translating gives CASSTRANTGELFF.

The chain employs TRBV11-2 and TRBJ2-7; 11 bases are a match to TRBD2. V gave up 4 bases and J gave up 9 bases; unmatched junction bases: 5. The CDR3 totals 13 residues. Looked up from germline, CDR1 is SGHAT and CDR2 is FQNNGV. The CDR3 DNA reads TGTGCCAGCAGCTCGGGACTAGCGGATTCGCAGTACTTC. It translates to CASSSGLADSQYF.

This rearrangement joins TRBV6-1 to TRBJ2-1; D ambiguous. The germline CDR1 and CDR2 sequences are MNHNS and SASEGT. Deletions cut 1 base from V and 2 bases from J, with 9 bases between. CDR3 length: 15 residues. DNA for the CDR3: TGTGCCAGCAGTGAAGAGCTAGTTACCTACAATGAGCAGTTCTTC. This translates into CASSEELVTYNEQFF.

This clone was counted a single time. The rearrangement links TRBV7-8 to TRBJ1-3; a weak D match, TRBD1 (6 bases). V was pared by 5 bases and J by 0 bases, with 17 bases between. Per the germline V gene, CDR1 is SGHVS and CDR2 is FQNEAQ. The CDR3 runs 17 residues. CDR3 sequence (DNA): TGTGCCAGCAGCCGAGGGCCAGGGGACCTCTCTGGAAACACCATATATTTT. Its protein is CASSRGPGDLSGNTIYF. Combining the CDR3 with reference TRBV7-8 and TRBJ1-3 gives the whole variable domain GAGVSQSPRYKVAKRGQDVALRCDPISGHVSLFWYQQALGQGPEFLTYFQNEAQLDKSGLPSDRFFAERPEGSVSTLKIQRTQQEDSAVYLCASSRGPGDLSGNTIYFGEGSWLTVV.

This chain's CDR3 is CASSVDEKQGMTEAFF. The DNA for the CDR3 is TGTGCCAGCAGCGTAGACGAGAAACAGGGGATGACTGAAGCTTTCTTT. The J gene is TRBJ1-1, the V gene TRBV9; 7 nucleotides match TRBD1. Germline V CDR1 and CDR2: SGDLS, YYNGEE. This CDR3 is built from 16 residues. V shed 0 bases and J 5 bases; nucleotides not matched to a gene: 10.

The rearrangement links TRBV27 to TRBJ2-4, with no clear D. CDR1 and CDR2 (germline): MNHEY, SMNVEV (reference sequence). This CDR3 has 17 amino acids. V lost 6 bases and J lost 0, with 18 bases in between. The CDR3 DNA follows: TGTGCCAGCAGCCCCTACTACATCCCCCTAGCCAAAAACATTCAGTACTTC. Translated, it gives CASSPYYIPLAKNIQYF.

In its sample, this clone was seen a few times. The chain has TRBV4-1 and TRBJ2-7; a possible D gene is TRBD2 (5 bases). V was trimmed by 1 base and J by 4 bases, leaving 11 bases between them. CDR1 and CDR2 from the germline V gene are MGHRA and YSYEKL. The CDR3 has 14 residues. CDR3 in amino acids: CASSQGPWEYEQYF. The DNA of the CDR3 is TGCGCCAGCAGCCAAGGACCATGGGAGTACGAGCAGTACTTC.